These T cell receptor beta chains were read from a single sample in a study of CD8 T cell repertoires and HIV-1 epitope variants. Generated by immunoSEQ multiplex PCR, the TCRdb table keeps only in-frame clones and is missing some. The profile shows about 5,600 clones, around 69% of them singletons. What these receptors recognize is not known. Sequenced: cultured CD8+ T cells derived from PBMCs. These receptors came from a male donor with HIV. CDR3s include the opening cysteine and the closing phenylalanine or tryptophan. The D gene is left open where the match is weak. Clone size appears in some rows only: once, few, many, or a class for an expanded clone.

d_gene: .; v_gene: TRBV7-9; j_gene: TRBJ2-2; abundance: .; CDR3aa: CASSLALNTGELFF; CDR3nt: TGTGCCAGCAGCCTCGCGCTGAACACCGGGGAGCTGTTTTTT
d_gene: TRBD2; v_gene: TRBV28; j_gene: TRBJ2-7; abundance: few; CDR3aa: CASRLAAANSYEQYF; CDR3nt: TGTGCCAGCAGACTAGCGGCTGCAAATTCCTACGAGCAGTACTTC
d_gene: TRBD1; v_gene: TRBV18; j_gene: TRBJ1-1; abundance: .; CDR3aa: CASSPSGGTEAFF; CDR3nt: TGTGCCAGCTCACCTTCAGGGGGGACTGAAGCTTTCTTT
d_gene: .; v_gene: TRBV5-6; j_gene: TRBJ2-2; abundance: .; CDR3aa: CASSLDLKRYTGELFF; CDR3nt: TGTGCCAGCAGCTTGGATTTGAAACGATACACCGGGGAGCTGTTTTTT
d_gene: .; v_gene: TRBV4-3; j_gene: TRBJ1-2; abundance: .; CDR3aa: CASSGEVDGYTF; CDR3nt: TGCGCCAGCTCAGGGGAGGTTGATGGCTACACCTTC
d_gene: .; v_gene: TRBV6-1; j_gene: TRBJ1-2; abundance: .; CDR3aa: CGGRRGINYGYTF; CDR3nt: TGTGGTGGGCGGAGGGGGATTAACTATGGCTACACCTTC
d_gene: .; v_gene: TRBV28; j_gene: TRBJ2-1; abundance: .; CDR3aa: CASSFFGTSYNEQFF; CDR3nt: TGTGCCAGCAGTTTCTTTGGGACTTCATACAATGAGCAGTTCTTC
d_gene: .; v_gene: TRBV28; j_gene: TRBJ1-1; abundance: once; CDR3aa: CASGEMTGSGAEAFF; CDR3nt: TGTGCCAGCGGGGAGATGACAGGCTCAGGGGCTGAAGCTTTCTTT
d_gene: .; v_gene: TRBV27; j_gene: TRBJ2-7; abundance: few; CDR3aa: CASSLTRVSLNYEQYF; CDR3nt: TGTGCCAGCAGTTTGACCAGGGTCTCACTAAACTACGAGCAGTACTTC
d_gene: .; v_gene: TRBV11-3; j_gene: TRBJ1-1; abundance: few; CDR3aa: CASSDSVGTEAFF; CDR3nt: TGTGCCAGCAGCGACTCTGTGGGCACTGAAGCTTTCTTT
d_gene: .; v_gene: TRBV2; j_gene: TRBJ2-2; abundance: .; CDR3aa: CASSEVRQVNTGELFF; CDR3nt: TGTGCCAGCAGTGAAGTACGACAGGTCAACACCGGGGAGCTGTTTTTT
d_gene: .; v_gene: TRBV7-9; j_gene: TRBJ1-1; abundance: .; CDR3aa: CASSRVLGGPNTEAFF; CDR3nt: TGTGCCAGCAGCCGGGTCCTTGGGGGACCGAACACTGAAGCTTTCTTT
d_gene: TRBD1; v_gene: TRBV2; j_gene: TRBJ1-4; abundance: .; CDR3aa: CASSDWAGGSDNEKLFF; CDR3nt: TGTGCCAGCAGTGACTGGGCAGGGGGCAGTGATAATGAAAAACTGTTTTTT
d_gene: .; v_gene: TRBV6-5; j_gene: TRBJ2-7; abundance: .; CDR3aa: CASSYSWGADEQYF; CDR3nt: TGTGCCAGCAGTTACTCATGGGGGGCCGACGAGCAGTACTTC
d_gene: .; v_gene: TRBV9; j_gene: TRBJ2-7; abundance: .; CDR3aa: CASSVVEGADEQYF; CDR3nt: TGTGCCAGCAGCGTAGTGGAGGGAGCGGACGAGCAGTACTTC
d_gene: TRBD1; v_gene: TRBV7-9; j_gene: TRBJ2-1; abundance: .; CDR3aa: CASSFPGQGYNEQFF; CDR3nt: TGTGCCAGCAGCTTCCCGGGACAGGGGTACAATGAGCAGTTCTTC
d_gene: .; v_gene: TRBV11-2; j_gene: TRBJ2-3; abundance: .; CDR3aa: CASSSVGGVDTQYF; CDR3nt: TGTGCCAGCAGCTCCGTCGGCGGGGTAGATACGCAGTATTTT
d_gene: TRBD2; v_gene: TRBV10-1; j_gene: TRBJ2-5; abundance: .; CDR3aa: CASSDGGSSGETQYF; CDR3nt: TGCGCCAGCAGTGACGGCGGGAGTAGTGGCGAGACCCAGTACTTC
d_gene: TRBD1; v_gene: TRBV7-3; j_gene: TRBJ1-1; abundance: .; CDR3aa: CASSVTGTTEAFF; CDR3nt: TGTGCCAGCAGCGTGACAGGGACCACTGAAGCTTTCTTT
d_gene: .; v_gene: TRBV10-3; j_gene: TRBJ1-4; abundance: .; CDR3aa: CAISGGVGEKLFF; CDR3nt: TGTGCCATCAGTGGAGGGGTGGGCGAAAAACTGTTTTTT
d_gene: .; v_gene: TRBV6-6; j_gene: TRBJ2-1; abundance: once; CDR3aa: CASSYLDPSYNEQFF; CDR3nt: TGTGCCAGCAGTTACCTAGACCCATCCTACAATGAGCAGTTCTTC
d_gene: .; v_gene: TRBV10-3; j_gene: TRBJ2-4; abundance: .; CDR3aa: CAISETPGHGPPAEAKNIQYF; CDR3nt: TGTGCCATCAGTGAGACCCCGGGACACGGCCCACCAGCCGAAGCCAAAAACATTCAGTACTTC
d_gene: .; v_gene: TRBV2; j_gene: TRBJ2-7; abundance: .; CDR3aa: CASSEVSGDEQYF; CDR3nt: TGTGCCAGCAGTGAAGTATCAGGGGATGAGCAGTACTTC
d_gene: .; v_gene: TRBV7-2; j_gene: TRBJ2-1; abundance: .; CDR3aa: CASSPTSYNEQFF; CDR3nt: TGTGCCAGCAGCCCGACTAGTTACAATGAGCAGTTCTTC
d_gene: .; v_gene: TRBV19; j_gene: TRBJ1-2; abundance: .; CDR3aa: CASSIGTGDPHGYTF; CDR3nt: TGTGCCAGTAGTATAGGTACGGGGGATCCACATGGCTACACCTTC
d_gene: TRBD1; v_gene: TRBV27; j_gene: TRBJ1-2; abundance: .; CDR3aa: CASSYTTTGVGANYGYTF; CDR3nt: TGTGCCAGCAGTTATACCACGACAGGGGTGGGGGCTAACTATGGCTACACCTTC
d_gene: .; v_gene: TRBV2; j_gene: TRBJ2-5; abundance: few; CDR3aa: CASSSAGIDQETQYF; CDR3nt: TGTGCCAGCAGCTCCGCCGGGATAGATCAAGAGACCCAGTACTTC
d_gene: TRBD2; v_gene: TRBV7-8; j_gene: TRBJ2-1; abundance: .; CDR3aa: CASSLVAGGNEQFF; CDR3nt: TGTGCCAGCAGCTTAGTCGCGGGGGGCAATGAGCAGTTCTTC
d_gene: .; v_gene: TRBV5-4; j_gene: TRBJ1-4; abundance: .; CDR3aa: CASSPGDGGREELFF; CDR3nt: TGTGCCAGCAGCCCCGGCGATGGGGGGCGCGAGGAACTGTTTTTT
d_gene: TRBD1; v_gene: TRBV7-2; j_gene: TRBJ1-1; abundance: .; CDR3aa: CASSLALLGTGEAFF; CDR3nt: TGTGCCAGCAGCTTAGCGTTACTGGGGACAGGGGAAGCTTTCTTT
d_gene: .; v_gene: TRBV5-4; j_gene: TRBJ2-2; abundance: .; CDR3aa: CASTGFLNTGELFF; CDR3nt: TGTGCCAGCACGGGGTTTCTAAACACCGGGGAGCTGTTTTTT
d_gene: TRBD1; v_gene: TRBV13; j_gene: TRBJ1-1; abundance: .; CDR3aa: CASSSGQGAGTEAFF; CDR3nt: TGTGCCAGCAGCTCGGGACAGGGGGCGGGCACTGAAGCTTTCTTT